A selection of T cell receptor beta chains follows, all from one sample in a study of metastatic and nonmetastatic thyroid tumors. TCRdb reprocessed the PCR reads via MiXCR. The profile covers about 18,000 clones, with 34% appearing a single time and 10% taken by the ten largest. Sequencing input: tumor tissue. The receptor set was obtained from a male donor with papillary thyroid cancer or a benign thyroid nodule (not recorded which). Some clones in this sample may be carry-over from other donors' samples. Each CDR3 is given with its conserved first and last residue. A D gene is named only where the DNA matches it firmly. Only part of the rows carry a size: once, few, many, or a class if the clone is expanded.

J,V,length,D,size,CDR3,DNA
TRBJ2-7,TRBV6-1,14,TRBD1,many,CASSKDRVYYEQYF,TGTGCCAGCAGTAAAGACAGGGTCTACTACGAGCAGTACTTC
TRBJ2-6,TRBV27,14,-,many,CASSSLSGANVLTF,TGTGCCAGCAGTTCCCTCTCTGGGGCCAACGTCCTGACTTTC
TRBJ2-7,TRBV19,14,TRBD2,few,CATRTGTTSDEQYF,TGTGCCACTAGAACCGGGACTACCTCAGACGAGCAGTACTTC
TRBJ2-2,TRBV6-4,14,-,-,CASSTGEDTWDLFF,TGTGCCAGCAGTACAGGGGAGGACACCTGGGATCTGTTTTTT
TRBJ2-7,TRBV6-1,14,TRBD2,-,CASGRSSGTYEQYF,TGTGCCAGCGGGCGGTCTAGCGGTACCTACGAGCAGTACTTC
TRBJ1-2,TRBV28,16,-,-,CASTSGTPSYCRGYTF,TGTGCCAGCACTTCAGGGACCCCGTCCTATTGCCGCGGCTACACCTTC
TRBJ2-7,TRBV6-2/TRBV6-3,14,-,-,CASGPRGGPTEQYF,TGTGCCAGCGGGCCGAGGGGGGGGCCGACCGAGCAGTACTTC
TRBJ2-3,TRBV30,16,TRBD1,many,CAWSARRQGLTDTQYF,TGTGCCTGGAGCGCCCGAAGACAGGGCCTGACAGATACGCAGTATTTT
TRBJ2-1,TRBV2,15,TRBD2,few,CAGNPLAGGRNEQFF,TGTGCAGGCAATCCCCTAGCGGGAGGGAGAAATGAGCAGTTCTTC
TRBJ2-7,TRBV7-2,15,TRBD2,-,CASSEAGTSSYEQYF,TGTGCCAGCAGCGAGGCGGGGACTAGCTCCTACGAGCAGTACTTC
TRBJ1-1,TRBV19,15,TRBD1,many,CASRTPGQGLEEAFF,TGTGCCAGTAGAACCCCGGGACAGGGCTTAGAGGAAGCTTTCTTT
TRBJ2-3,TRBV11-2,16,TRBD2,-,CAISCRLARSTDTQYF,TGTGCCATCAGCTGCCGACTAGCGCGGAGCACAGATACGCAGTATTTT
TRBJ2-6,TRBV11-3,13,-,-,CASSLARANVLTF,TGTGCCAGCAGCTTAGCTCGCGCCAACGTCCTGACTTTC
TRBJ2-1,TRBV2,12,-,few,CAGWDINNEQFF,TGTGCCGGCTGGGACATCAACAATGAGCAGTTCTTC
TRBJ1-2,TRBV10-3,16,TRBD1,few,CAISESKTGGDNGYTF,TGTGCCATCAGTGAGTCGAAGACAGGGGGCGATAATGGCTACACCTTC
TRBJ1-5,TRBV19,15,TRBD1,-,CASSAGQGFGQPQHF,TGTGCCAGTAGTGCGGGACAGGGGTTCGGTCAGCCCCAGCATTTT
TRBJ1-1,TRBV6-1,14,TRBD1,-,CASSGEGAYTEAFF,TGTGCCAGCAGTGGTGAGGGGGCCTACACTGAAGCTTTCTTT
TRBJ2-3,TRBV6-1,15,TRBD2,-,CASSPSSGGADTQYF,TGTGCCAGCAGCCCATCTAGCGGGGGGGCAGATACGCAGTATTTT